This T cell receptor beta chain comes out of a study of cytomegalovirus exposure and HLA in healthy donors. PCR used 60 Vbeta primers and 13 Jbeta primers. Sequencing used immunoSEQ multiplex PCR; TCRdb keeps in-frame clones, though not all of them. The repertoire holds roughly 150,000 clones, 80% to 90% seen once, with about 2.5% in the top ten. The count of this clone is one. The germline V gene has CDR1 SEHNR and CDR2 FQNEAQ (reference sequence). V trimming: 1 base; J trimming: 4 bases; junction bases outside the gene matches: 11. The length of the CDR3 is 18 residues. The source material was PBMCs. This sequence joins TRBV7-9 and TRBJ1-5, with 9 bases fitting TRBD1. The source of this sequence is a boy under 10 years old in good health and CMV-seronegative. DNA for the CDR3: TGTGCCAGCAGCTTAGTTGTCGTTGAGGGGACAGGGAATCAGCCCCAGCATTTT. This translates into CASSLVVVEGTGNQPQHF.